This passage covers 18 T cell receptor beta chains from one sample sequenced in a study of shared clonotypes between healthy human individuals. Generated by immunoSEQ multiplex PCR, the TCRdb table keeps only in-frame clones and is missing some. The repertoire has some 2.1 million clones, 80% to 95% of them found once; the top ten carry more than 1.5%. Naive CD8 cells lacked CD45RO and underwent positive selection for CCR7, leaving out terminally differentiated effector memory CD45RA+ cells. Sequences were obtained from naive CD8+ T cells from PBMCs. Receptors originate from a man younger than 30 in good health. Some clones in this sample may be carry-over from other donors' samples.

V is TRBV12-5 and J is TRBJ2-5; no definite D call. The V gene's germline CDR1 is LGHNT and CDR2 FRNRAP. This CDR3 comprises 14 residues. V was shortened by 3 bases and J by 0 bases, with 8 bases between the two germline ends. The CDR3, as DNA: TGTGCTAGTGGTTTAGACGGATACCAAGAGACCCAGTACTTC. Translating gives CASGLDGYQETQYF.

The table lists this clone with a few counts. The CDR3 spells CASSSMDQPQHF. The CDR3 bases are TGTGCCAGCAGCTCCATGGATCAGCCCCAGCATTTT. The J gene is TRBJ1-5, the V gene TRBV7-9; D gene unclear. V was cut by 4 bases and J by 5 bases, with 6 bases left in between. Germline CDR1 reads SEHNR; CDR2 reads FQNEAQ (reference sequence). This CDR3 is built from 12 residues.

V usage is TRBV28 and J usage is TRBJ2-3; D perhaps matches TRBD1 (6 bases). V dropped 3 bases and J dropped 1 base, with 11 bases sitting between them. Germline-derived CDR1 and CDR2 are MDHEN and SYDVKM. This CDR3 spans 15 amino acids. The CDR3 spells CASSFQSGGTDTQYF. In nucleotides, the CDR3 is TGTGCCAGCAGTTTCCAATCAGGGGGCACAGATACGCAGTATTTT.

The genes are TRBV27 and TRBJ2-7; a possible D gene is TRBD2 (6 bases). The CDR3 covers 13 residues. The ends were cut back, 4 bases at V and 6 bases at J, with 13 bases in the middle. From germline, CDR1 is MNHEY and CDR2 SMNVEV (reference sequence). For the CDR3, the DNA is TGTGCCAGCAGTTATGGGGGGACTCGCGAGCAGTACTTC. This encodes CASSYGGTREQYF.

V is TRBV7-2 and J is TRBJ2-5; possibly TRBD1 for D (6 bases). V lost 5 bases to trimming and J lost 2 bases, with 24 bases between them. The CDR3 loop spans 18 amino acids. Germline loops: CDR1 SGHTA, CDR2 FQGNSA. This chain's CDR3 is CASSAGVYIGNFQETQYF. In DNA form, the CDR3 reads TGTGCCAGCAGCGCAGGGGTATATATAGGGAATTTTCAAGAGACCCAGTACTTC.

V gene TRBV11-3 combines with J gene TRBJ2-1; TRBD2 is a possible D gene (6 bases). The CDR3 consists of 15 residues. Between the trimmed V and J ends, which lost 1 base and 7 bases, there was a span of 14 bases. Per germline, CDR1 SGHNT and CDR2 YENEEA. CDR3 DNA: TGTGCCAGCAGCTTAGCGGAGGGTCCAGCGAATGAGCAGTTCTTC. Encoded protein: CASSLAEGPANEQFF.

This clone was seen a handful of times. This chain links TRBV5-6 with TRBJ1-1, with 7 bases matching TRBD1. The CDR3 totals 15 residues. J gave up 5 bases and V 4 bases, and 11 bases lay outside the gene matches. CDR1 is SGHDT and CDR2 is YYEEEE in the germline V gene. Written as DNA, the CDR3 is TGTGCCAGCAGCGTAGCCGGGACAGTGGTAACTGAAGCTTTCTTT. Its protein is CASSVAGTVVTEAFF.

The chain has TRBV6-5 and TRBJ2-3; 7 positions match TRBD1. This CDR3 has 14 amino acids. Trimming took 10 bases from V and 2 from J; bases not matched to a gene: 9. Germline-derived CDR1 and CDR2 are MNHEY and SVGAGI. DNA for the CDR3: TGTGCCACCAGCCAGACAGGGCCCACAGATACGCAGTATTTT. The encoded protein is CATSQTGPTDTQYF.

The V call is TRBV7-8, the J call TRBJ2-2; perhaps D is TRBD1 or TRBD2 (5 bases each). V lost 1 base and J 4 bases, leaving 13 bases between the germline ends. The CDR3 spans 16 residues. From germline, CDR1 is SGHVS and CDR2 FQNEAQ. This chain's CDR3 is CASSLVSRGGTGELFF. The CDR3 DNA sequence: TGTGCCAGCAGCTTAGTATCGAGGGGTGGCACCGGGGAGCTGTTTTTT.

J is TRBJ2-1 and V is TRBV6-4, with no clear D. The CDR3 totals 16 residues. Per the germline V gene, CDR1 is MRHNA and CDR2 is SNTAGT. The ends were cut back, 5 bases at V and 0 bases at J, with 14 bases in the middle. CDR3 DNA sequence: TGTGCCAGCAGTTGGTATGGGCAGTCCTCCTACAATGAGCAGTTCTTC. Its translation: CASSWYGQSSYNEQFF.

This clone is a singleton in its sample. The chain employs TRBV5-4 and TRBJ2-5, with D unresolved. V was cut by 3 bases and J by 5 bases, with 11 bases left in between. The CDR3 length is 13 residues. The germline CDR1 and CDR2 sequences are SGHNT and YYREEE (reference sequence). The CDR3 region is CASSSREAETQYF. CDR3 sequence (DNA): TGTGCCAGCAGCTCCAGAGAGGCGGAGACCCAGTACTTC.

The chain employs TRBV2 and TRBJ2-7; 9 bases are a match to TRBD1. The germline V gene encodes CDR1 SNHLY and CDR2 FYNNEI. The J segment lost 1 base and the V segment lost 7 bases, leaving 14 bases of the junction unmatched. The CDR3 extends over 17 amino acids. CDR3 loop: CASNADRGGSPSYEQYF. CDR3 nucleotides: TGTGCCAGCAACGCAGACAGGGGGGGTAGCCCTTCCTACGAGCAGTACTTC.

A single count supports this clone. The J gene is TRBJ2-7, the V gene TRBV5-5; 7 bases agree with TRBD1. This CDR3 contains 14 residues. Trimming removed 5 bases from V and 2 bases from J; junction bases left unmatched: 7. Germline values: CDR1 SGHKS, CDR2 YYEKEE (reference sequence). Here the CDR3 DNA reads TGTGCCAGCAGTTTATGGACAGGTACCTACGAGCAGTACTTC. This sequence encodes CASSLWTGTYEQYF.

The rearrangement joins TRBV6-1 to TRBJ1-1; TRBD1 might be the D (5 bases). CDR1 and CDR2 (germline): MNHNS, SASEGT. The CDR3 is made up of 15 amino acids. The V end lost 7 bases, the J end lost 2 bases, and 17 bases lay between the germline ends. The CDR3 sequence: CASNSPGEGNTEAFF. The CDR3 DNA is TGTGCCAGCAACTCTCCGGGGGAGGGAAACACTGAAGCTTTCTTT.

This clone has a handful of counts. J is TRBJ2-1 and V is TRBV7-3, with 8 bases matching TRBD1. From germline, CDR1 is SGHTA and CDR2 FQGTGA. Trimming removed 6 bases from V and 8 bases from J; junction bases left unmatched: 9. The CDR3 loop spans 14 amino acids. CDR3 coding DNA: TGTGCCAGCAGACCAGGGGGCAGGAGCGATGAGCAGTTCTTC. This codes for CASRPGGRSDEQFF.

The rearrangement uses TRBV19 and TRBJ1-1, with TRBD1 matching over 8 bases. The CDR3 consists of 15 residues. Trimming cost V 5 bases and J 1 base; bases outside gene matches: 6. Germline V gene data show CDR1 as LNHDA and CDR2 as SQIVND (reference sequence). The CDR3 sequence is CASSPRTGKNTEAFF. The CDR3 region has the DNA TGTGCCAGTAGTCCCCGGACAGGGAAGAACACTGAAGCTTTCTTT.

The chain couples TRBV4-1 to TRBJ2-3; 9 nucleotides line up with TRBD1. The CDR3 runs to 18 residues. The V segment lost 3 bases and the J segment 1 base; nucleotides outside the gene matches: 11. In germline, CDR1 is MGHRA, CDR2 YSYEKL. The CDR3 here is CASSQGLPGQGRTDTQYF. The CDR3 DNA is TGCGCCAGCAGCCAGGGCCTACCGGGACAGGGACGCACAGATACGCAGTATTTT.

The rearrangement uses TRBV7-9 and TRBJ1-2, with D perhaps matching TRBD1 (6 bases). V was shortened by 2 bases and J by 4 bases, with 11 bases between the two germline ends. This CDR3 region has 14 residues. Germline values: CDR1 SEHNR, CDR2 FQNEAQ (reference sequence). The CDR3 nucleotides are TGTGCCAGCAGCTTACCAGGGGACCCCTATGGCTACACCTTC. Its protein is CASSLPGDPYGYTF. The full variable domain, in which reference TRBV7-9 and TRBJ1-2 provide the parts outside the CDR3, is DTGVSQNPRHKITKRGQNVTFRCDPISEHNRLYWYRQTLGQGPEFLTYFQNEAQLEKSRLLSDRFSAERPKGSFSTLEIQRTEQGDSAMYLCASSLPGDPYGYTFGSGTRLTVV.